This T cell receptor beta chain was observed in a study of blood T cells in healthy people across ages (dated by TCRdb to the mid-2010s). Some background on the complete study: Template switching captured roughly one uniquely barcoded TCR beta cDNA molecule per two T cells in model experiments. The study measured age-related changes in TCR beta repertoire diversity using deep sequencing normalized with unique cDNA molecular identifiers. Four age groups were formed from the donors: young (average about 16 years), middle-aged (around 41), aged (62) and long-lived (82). Using the same blood draw, the study looked at two additional independent replicas of 1 million unique cDNA reads for two donors, one aged 18 to 30 and the other aged 80 or older. Results and caveats for the whole study, not just this receptor: A strong correlation was found between observed TCR beta diversity and the percentage of naive T cells measured by flow cytometry. The CMV infection status of donors was not known, potentially confounding age-related changes in expanded clonotypes. Estimates of total diversity from one million sequenced T cells were regarded as lower bounds and underestimates. As age increased, observed TCR beta diversity per million T cells dropped in a roughly linear way, and a significant reduction was already evident by age 40. Since profiling was done on bulk unsorted PBMCs, naive and antigen-experienced compartments could not be conclusively compared. Compared with the aged group, the long-lived group had more naive CD4+ T cells, fewer expanded clones and increased TCR diversity, a pattern suggesting age selection.

Donors were a few dozen systemically healthy Caucasian individuals from Russia aged roughly 6 to 90 years. Each donor gave roughly 9 milliliters of peripheral blood, drawn into EDTA-treated Vacutainer tubes. Ficoll-Paque density-gradient centrifugation was used to isolate PBMCs, with at least 6.5 million per sample. Total RNA, at least 6 micrograms per sample, was extracted from PBMCs with Trizol reagent. Naive CD45RAhigh/CD27high T cell percentages were measured by flow cytometry on a PBMC aliquot from every donor. As to this clonotype: Its specific antigen is unknown. Base qualities were left out, and no much larger clone turns up one base away.

Preparation of the library involved 5' RACE. The instrument given in TCRdb is Illumina HiSeq 2500. A second PCR of about 6 to 12 cycles was run with a J-beta primer mix and a sample-barcoded 5' primer. Each TCR beta cDNA molecule received a unique molecular identifier from a template-switch 5' adaptor carrying 12 random nucleotides. Each sample yielded at least 3 million CDR3-containing paired-end reads. All of the RNA was converted into first-strand cDNA using the Mint cDNA synthesis kit, with a TRBC-specific oligonucleotide serving as the primer. After uracil-DNA glycosylase treatment, a first 18-cycle PCR used universal primers M1SS and BC2_uni_R on all cDNA. The paper's processing steps were these. Each sample was normalized by randomly selecting 1 million high-quality reads, each carrying a distinct molecular identifier. Instead of being binned into consensus sequences, reads with shared molecular identifiers were discarded. MiTCR, with a Q25 quality threshold and the strictest error-elimination algorithm, was used for CDR3 identification, clonotype clustering and error correction. Lower-bound total TCR beta diversity was estimated with a nonparametric unseen species model using Euler transformation. TCRdb cleaned the public reads at Q25 with fastp, built clones with MiXCR and kept in-frame beta chains. CDR3 protein duplicates are merged, each entry listing the most common genes and DNA. What appears here as the V and J calls and clone size reflects TCRdb's work, not the paper's. In all, the sample holds 1 million or so distinct CDR3 sequences, and 20% to 25% of those were seen once. The biggest ten clones account for 0.65% to 0.95% of the sample.

The CDR3 spans 14 residues, from the cysteine through the phenylalanine. The read is trimmed to its CDR3 DNA, 42 bases read in frame from base 1. The CDR1 and CDR2 encoded by the germline V gene are SGHTA and FQGNSA. The data also belong to a second study, concerning T cells of mothers and their children. The second investigation adds: Donors were nine systemically healthy Caucasian individuals: three mothers and their six children. cDNA synthesis used all of the extracted RNA, with 1.5 ug of RNA in each 15 ul reaction. In the second PCR, the M1S primer introduced both the sample barcodes and 2-4 random nucleotides. More than 9 million TCR beta CDR3 reads were obtained from each mother, and roughly 3 million reads were obtained from each child. In both related and unrelated pairs, thymic selection shapes the output of TCR recombination in a similar way, with inherited differences having only a minor effect. Normalized repertoire overlap in related mother-child pairs was always slightly higher than in unrelated mother-child pairs, but the difference was never significant. Persistent microchimeric T cell clones were not detected, at a sensitivity of 85 to 100 clones per million clonotypes. The study used deep NGS to compare TCR beta repertoires of mothers and children, seeking features distinguishing related mother-child pairs from unrelated individuals. On average, the children were around 11 +/- 4 years old, while the mothers were about 37 +/- 4 years old. After adapter ligation was performed with NEBNext reagents, the libraries were sequenced on an Illumina HiSeq 2000 with 100+100 nt paired-end reads. To avoid cross-contamination, the mother libraries and the child libraries were prepared a month apart and sequenced in separate runs. Each donor had between about 500,000 and 2,100,000 distinct TCR beta clonotypes identified. Naive TCR beta clonotypes were estimated from low-frequency clonotypes matched to each donor's FACS-determined naive share, without sorting.

This receptor was taken from a girl aged 2-10 years in good health. The chain employs TRBV7-2 and TRBJ2-5, and 14 junction bases match TRBD2. The assigned J gene may be wrong: the sequence end matches TRBJ2-7 better. Sequenced sample: blood. The DNA sequence is given as TGTGCCAGCAGCCATGGACTAGCGGGAGGCGAGCAGTACTTC. This translates into CASSHGLAGGEQYF.